This TCR beta chain was identified during a study of regulatory T cells in long-lasting Graves disease. iRepertoire HTBI primers and Arm-PCR of CDR3 regions built TCR beta libraries. TCRdb used MiXCR to reprocess the multiplex PCR reads, holding one entry per CDR3 protein. The sample holds roughly 350,000 distinct CDR3 sequences, around 16% seen once. Germline V gene data show CDR1 as LGHDT and CDR2 as YNNKEL (reference sequence). The germline V and J ends were trimmed by 4 bases and 0 bases, with 13 bases remaining between them. The CDR3 extends over 15 amino acids. Time point specified: newly diagnosed GD, antithyroid drugs for less than 3 months. Scientists built the TCR library using RNA that was extracted from PBMCs. The collection involved drawing about 8.2 milliliters of peripheral blood into EDTA tubes. Study-level points and caveats: TRBV28, TRBJ1-2 and TRBJ2-5 were segments that persistent disease favored.

Notes on this clonotype: Its antigen remains unidentified.

The sample was also reused in another study, on T cells in Graves' hyperthyroidism and ophthalmopathy.

The sequence was obtained from a woman aged 18-35 years with Graves disease. This rearrangement joins TRBV3-1 to TRBJ2-7, with no clear D. The source material was peripheral blood mononuclear cells (PBMCs), sampled at new diagnosis, from a patient treated with antithyroid drugs. The CDR3 nucleotides read TGTGCCAGCAGCCCCACCTTTAGCAGCTCCTACGAGCAGTACTTC. It translates to CASSPTFSSSYEQYF.